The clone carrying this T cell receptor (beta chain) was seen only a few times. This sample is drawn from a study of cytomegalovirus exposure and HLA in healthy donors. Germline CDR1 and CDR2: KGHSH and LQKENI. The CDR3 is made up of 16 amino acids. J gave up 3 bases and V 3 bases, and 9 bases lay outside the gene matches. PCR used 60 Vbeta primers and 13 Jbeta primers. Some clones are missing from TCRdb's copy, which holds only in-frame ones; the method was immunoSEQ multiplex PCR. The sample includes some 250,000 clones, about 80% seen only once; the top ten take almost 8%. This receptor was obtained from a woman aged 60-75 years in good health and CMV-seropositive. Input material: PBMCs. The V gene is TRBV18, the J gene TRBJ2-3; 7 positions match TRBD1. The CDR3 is CASSPSNRGYTDTQYF. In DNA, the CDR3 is TGTGCCAGCTCACCGTCTAACAGGGGATATACAGATACGCAGTATTTT.